This TCR beta chain was retrieved from a study of T cells in localized non-small cell lung cancer. Broader study findings: A higher density of T cells in blood coincided with extended overall survival. Clonality peaked in uninvolved adjacent lung rather than tumor.

CDR3 length equals 15 residues. The germline V gene encodes CDR1 SGHRS and CDR2 YFSETQ. Trimming stripped 1 base from V and 3 bases from J, with 12 bases between. Notes on this clone: Its target is not known.

The method was immunoSEQ multiplex PCR; TCRdb's version includes in-frame clones alone and lacks a portion of them. This sample has about 91,000 clones, with roughly 87% found just once. Sequencing was performed on peripheral blood, taken before any cancer treatment. The sequence was collected from a man aged 40 to 75 with stage I squamous cell lung carcinoma. The chain couples TRBV5-1 to TRBJ2-3; D call uncertain. CDR3 sequence (DNA): TGCGCCAGCAGCTTGCCCGGGCCAGAAACAGATACGCAGTATTTT. Its translation: CASSLPGPETDTQYF.